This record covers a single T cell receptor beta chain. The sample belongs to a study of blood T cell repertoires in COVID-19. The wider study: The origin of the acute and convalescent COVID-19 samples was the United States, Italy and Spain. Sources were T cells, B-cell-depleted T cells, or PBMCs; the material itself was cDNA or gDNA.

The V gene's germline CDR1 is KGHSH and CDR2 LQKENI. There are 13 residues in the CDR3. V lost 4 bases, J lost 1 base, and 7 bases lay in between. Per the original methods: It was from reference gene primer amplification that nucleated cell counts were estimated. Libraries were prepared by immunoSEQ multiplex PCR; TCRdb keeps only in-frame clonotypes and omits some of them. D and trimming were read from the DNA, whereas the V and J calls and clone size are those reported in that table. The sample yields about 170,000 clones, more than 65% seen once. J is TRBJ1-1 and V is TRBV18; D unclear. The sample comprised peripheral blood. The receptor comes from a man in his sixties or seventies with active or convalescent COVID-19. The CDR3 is CASSLGGNTEAFF. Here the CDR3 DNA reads TGTGCCAGCTCACTAGGAGGGAACACTGAAGCTTTCTTT.